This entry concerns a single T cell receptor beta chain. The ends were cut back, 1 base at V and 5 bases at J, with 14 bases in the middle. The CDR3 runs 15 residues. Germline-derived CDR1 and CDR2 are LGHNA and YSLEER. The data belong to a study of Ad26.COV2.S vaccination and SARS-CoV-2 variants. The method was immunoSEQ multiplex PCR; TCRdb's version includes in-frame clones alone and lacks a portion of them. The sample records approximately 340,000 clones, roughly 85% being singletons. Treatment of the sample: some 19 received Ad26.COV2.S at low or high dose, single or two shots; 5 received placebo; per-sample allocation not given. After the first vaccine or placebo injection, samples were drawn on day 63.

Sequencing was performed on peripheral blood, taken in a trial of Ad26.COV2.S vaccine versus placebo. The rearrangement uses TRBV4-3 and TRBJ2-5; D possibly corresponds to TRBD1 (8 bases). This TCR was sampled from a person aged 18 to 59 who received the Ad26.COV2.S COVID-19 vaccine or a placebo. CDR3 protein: CASSQGKQGGETQYF. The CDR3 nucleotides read TGCGCCAGCAGCCAAGGGAAACAGGGGGGGGAGACCCAGTACTTC.